The following is a TCR beta chain sequence with its context. Its antigen is as yet unknown. CDR1 is SGDLS, CDR2 YYNGEE, per germline. The CDR3 is 15 residues long. V was trimmed by 4 bases and J by 6 bases, leaving 17 bases between them. Profiling relied on immunoSEQ multiplex PCR, and the TCRdb table lists in-frame clones only, not all of them. Of about 200,000 clones listed, around nine tenths are singletons. The entry originates in a study of T cell responses to AZD1222 COVID-19 vaccine. Findings of the study overall: Among AZD1222 vaccinees, only five or six were seropositive at baseline. Spike-specific TCR breadth and depth both grew after two AZD1222 doses.

The gene calls are TRBV9 and TRBJ2-1; tentatively, D is TRBD2 (6 bases). The TCR was taken from an adult who received the MenACWY meningococcal vaccine as a control. The starting material was peripheral blood, obtained 28 days after the second dose of the MenACWY control vaccine. The CDR3 sequence: CASSPWTTQLNEQFF. CDR3 coding DNA: TGTGCCAGCAGCCCTTGGACTACCCAACTCAATGAGCAGTTCTTC.